These 32 T cell receptor beta chains were sequenced from one sample in a study of cytomegalovirus exposure and HLA in healthy donors. PCR involved 60 Vbeta and 13 Jbeta primers. Sequencing used immunoSEQ multiplex PCR; TCRdb keeps in-frame clones, though not all of them. Among 140,000 to 150,000 clones listed, roughly 65% were seen once. Input material: PBMCs. Every receptor here comes from a man in his sixties in good health and CMV-seronegative.

The gene calls are TRBV7-2 and TRBJ2-5; D is unclear. V lost 1 base to trimming and J lost 1 base, with 7 bases between them. The CDR3 spans 14 residues. Germline V CDR1 and CDR2: SGHTA, FQGNSA. CDR3 in amino acids: CASSLVGSQETQYF. As DNA, the CDR3 is TGTGCCAGCAGCTTAGTGGGCTCCCAAGAGACCCAGTACTTC.

This clone has only a few counts. The rearrangement uses TRBV11-2 and TRBJ2-7; D might be TRBD1 (7 bases). Germline V gives CDR1 SGHAT, CDR2 FQNNGV. V lost 0 bases and J lost 0, with 12 bases in between. This CDR3 has 16 amino acids. The CDR3 region has the DNA TGTGCCAGCAGCTTAGAGCGGGGACAGAGCTCCTACGAGCAGTACTTC. The encoded protein is CASSLERGQSSYEQYF.

This sequence joins TRBV19 and TRBJ2-7; the match to TRBD2 covers 9 bases. V lost 6 bases, J lost 3 bases, and 24 bases stayed unmatched. The CDR3 covers 20 residues. Per germline, CDR1 LNHDA and CDR2 SQIVND (reference sequence). The CDR3: CASSSMALVGGASGNYEQYF. The CDR3 DNA reads as TGTGCCAGTAGCTCCATGGCGTTGGTAGGTGGAGCTAGCGGGAACTACGAGCAGTACTTC. Complete variable domain (other parts from reference TRBV19 and TRBJ2-7): DGGITQSPKYLFRKEGQNVTLSCEQNLNHDAMYWYRQDPGQGLRLIYYSQIVNDFQKGDIAEGYSVSREKKESFPLTVTSAQKNPTAFYLCASSSMALVGGASGNYEQYFGPGTRLTVT.

This chain uses TRBV12-5 with TRBJ2-3; possible D gene TRBD1, 5 bases. The CDR3 spans 12 residues. CDR1 is LGHNT, CDR2 FRNRAP, per germline. The V end lost 5 bases, the J end lost 5 bases, and 8 bases lay between the germline ends. The CDR3 here is CASGPQVDTQYF. The CDR3 DNA is TGTGCTAGTGGTCCACAGGTAGATACGCAGTATTTT. Full variable domain (outside the CDR3, taken from reference TRBV12-5 and TRBJ2-3): DARVTQTPRHKVTEMGQEVTMRCQPILGHNTVFWYRQTMMQGLELLAYFRNRAPLDDSGMPKDRFSAEMPDATLATLKIQPSEPRDSAVYFCASGPQVDTQYFGPGTRLTVL.

V is TRBV5-1 and J is TRBJ1-1; no clear D. Trimming took off 0 bases at V and 10 bases at J, with 13 bases between the two ends. The CDR3 is 13 amino acids. The germline CDR1 and CDR2 sequences are SGHRS and YFSETQ. The CDR3 DNA follows: TGCGCCAGCAGCTTGGCGGCGGGCGGACGAGCTTTCTTT. This gives the protein CASSLAAGGRAFF. Combining the CDR3 with reference TRBV5-1 and TRBJ1-1 gives the whole variable domain KAGVTQTPRYLIKTRGQQVTLSCSPISGHRSVSWYQQTPGQGLQFLFEYFSETQRNKGNFPGRFSGRQFSNSRSEMNVSTLELGDSALYLCASSLAAGGRAFFGQGTRLTVV.

The table lists this clone with a count of one. V gene TRBV6-5 combines with J gene TRBJ2-3; unclear D gene. The germline gives CDR1 MNHEY, CDR2 SVGAGI. There are 14 residues in the CDR3. Trimming took off 0 bases at V and 2 bases at J, with 6 bases between the two ends. The CDR3 nucleotides read TGTGCCAGCAGTTACTCTCCTTTCACAGATACGCAGTATTTT. Protein: CASSYSPFTDTQYF.

This clone was observed once. The chain links TRBV19 to TRBJ2-1, with TRBD2 matching over 12 bases. This CDR3 contains 18 residues. The ends lost 3 bases at V and 4 bases at J; junction bases unmatched: 10. Germline CDR1 LNHDA, CDR2 SQIVND (reference sequence). The DNA for the CDR3 is TGTGCCAGTAGTATTCCCGTCTCACTAGCGGGAGGATACAATGAGCAGTTCTTC. This encodes CASSIPVSLAGGYNEQFF.

The chain combines TRBV6-5 with TRBJ2-5, with 8 bases aligning to TRBD1. The J call is in doubt because the DNA end fits TRBJ2-7 better. This CDR3 comprises 15 residues. Germline CDR1 and CDR2: MNHEY and SVGAGI. CDR3 region: CASSYGYRGTYEQYF. Here the CDR3 DNA reads TGTGCCAGCAGTTACGGTTACAGGGGGACCTACGAGCAGTACTTC.

In this sample, this clone turned up a few times. The chain links TRBV19 to TRBJ2-7, with 9 nucleotides matching TRBD1. The germline V gene encodes CDR1 LNHDA and CDR2 SQIVND (reference sequence). The trim removed 7 bases at V and 3 bases at J, leaving 7 bases unmatched. The CDR3 totals 14 residues. CDR3 in DNA: TGTGCCAGTACCCCCGGGACAGGGCACTACGAGCAGTACTTC. Protein product: CASTPGTGHYEQYF.

This rearrangement joins TRBV5-1 to TRBJ1-2; no reliable D call. Germline V CDR1 and CDR2: SGHRS, YFSETQ. Deletions cut 4 bases from V and 3 bases from J, with 10 bases between. This CDR3 contains 13 residues. Here the CDR3 DNA reads TGCGCCAGCAGCCCATCCCCGGACTATGGCTACACCTTC. It translates to CASSPSPDYGYTF.

This CDR3 reads CASSSVVGALYQETQYF. The CDR3 nucleotides are TGTGCCAGCAGCTCTGTGGTTGGAGCTTTGTACCAAGAGACCCAGTACTTC. The chain joins TRBV5-6 to TRBJ2-5; D unresolved. Trimming took 3 bases from V and 0 from J, leaving 18 bases between them. The CDR3 loop spans 17 amino acids. The germline CDR1 and CDR2 sequences are SGHDT and YYEEEE.

V usage is TRBV28 and J usage is TRBJ1-1; the D gene is possibly TRBD1 (6 bases). V lost 4 bases and J lost 1, with 10 bases in between. CDR1 and CDR2 from the germline V gene are MDHEN and SYDVKM. This CDR3 region has 14 residues. This chain's CDR3 is CASSSDRTNTEAFF. CDR3 nucleotide sequence: TGTGCCAGCAGTTCCGACAGGACGAACACTGAAGCTTTCTTT.

Comment on this clone: At one end, the junction sequence differs from germline, possibly due to a read error. The chain links TRBV7-7 to TRBJ2-7; D gene uncertain. CDR1 and CDR2 from the germline V gene are SSHAT and FNYEAQ (reference sequence). CDR3 length: 15 amino acids. The chain's CDR3 is CASSSSVEAPNEQYF. In nucleotides, the CDR3 is TGTGCTAGCAGCTCCTCGGTTGAAGCCCCCAACGAGCAGTACTTC.

The chain uses TRBV9 and TRBJ1-2; D is uncertain. Trimming pared 6 bases from V and 0 bases from J, leaving 15 bases between. CDR3 length equals 15 residues. Germline CDR1 and CDR2: SGDLS and YYNGEE. The CDR3 DNA reads as TGTGCCAGCAACCCCATAGCCCAAGCTAACTATGGCTACACCTTC. Amino acid sequence: CASNPIAQANYGYTF.

This chain uses TRBV15 with TRBJ1-5; D is possibly TRBD1 (5 bases). Germline CDR1 is LNHNV and CDR2 is YYDKDF (reference sequence). This CDR3 has 15 residues. Trimming pared 8 bases from V and 2 bases from J, leaving 16 bases between. The CDR3 DNA reads as TGTGCCACCCTTCAGGGACTGGCGGGCAATCAGCCCCAGCATTTT. Amino acids: CATLQGLAGNQPQHF.

V gene TRBV14 combines with J gene TRBJ2-1; D might be TRBD2 (6 bases). This CDR3 spans 15 amino acids. Germline V gives CDR1 SGHDN, CDR2 FVKESK. V lost 4 bases, J lost 7 bases, and 17 bases lay in between. Here the CDR3 DNA reads TGTGCCAGCAGCCTCCTTGCGGGGACGAATAATGAGCAGTTCTTC. It codes for CASSLLAGTNNEQFF.

The rearrangement uses TRBV6-1 and TRBJ2-5; weak D call: TRBD2 (5 bases). V lost 1 base and J 1 base, leaving 10 bases between the germline ends. The length of the CDR3 is 15 residues. Germline-derived CDR1 and CDR2 are MNHNS and SASEGT. The DNA of the CDR3 is TGTGCCAGCAGTGAAGTAAGAGGGCTCCAAGAGACCCAGTACTTC. This gives the protein CASSEVRGLQETQYF.

This chain connects TRBV11-2 to TRBJ2-5, with TRBD1 matching 8 bases. The CDR3 loop spans 15 amino acids. Germline lookup yields CDR1 SGHAT and CDR2 FQNNGV. With V trimmed by 4 bases and J by 5 bases, 9 bases remained unmatched. CDR3 sequence: CASSSTSGGWETQYF. In DNA, the CDR3 is TGTGCCAGCAGCTCCACATCAGGGGGCTGGGAGACCCAGTACTTC.

The chain has TRBV9 and TRBJ2-7; 11 positions match TRBD2. There are 15 residues in the CDR3. CDR1 is SGDLS and CDR2 is YYNGEE in the germline V gene. The J segment lost 0 bases and the V segment lost 3 bases, leaving 2 bases of the junction unmatched. CDR3 nucleotide sequence: TGTGCCAGCAGCGAGGGACTAGCGGACTCCTACGAGCAGTACTTC. Protein: CASSEGLADSYEQYF.

The rearrangement joins TRBV27 to TRBJ1-5; TRBD1 matches at 7 bases. Germline CDR1 reads MNHEY; CDR2 reads SMNVEV (reference sequence). With 6 bases clipped from V and 4 bases from J, the junction kept 9 bases outside the gene matches. The CDR3 covers 15 residues. The CDR3 bases are TGTGCCAGCAGGCCGACAGGGTTGGATAATCAGCCCCAGCATTTT. Encoded protein: CASRPTGLDNQPQHF.

The gene calls are TRBV4-3 and TRBJ2-7; TRBD1 might be the D (5 bases). This CDR3 contains 15 residues. Germline V gene sequence: CDR1 LGHNA, CDR2 YSLEER. The V end was cut by 0 bases, the J end by 0 bases, with 9 bases between. The CDR3 DNA sequence: TGCGCCAGCAGCCAAGATAGGACACTCTCCTACGAGCAGTACTTC. As protein: CASSQDRTLSYEQYF.

In DNA form, the CDR3 reads TGTGCCAGCAGTGACACGTACAGGAGCTCCTACAATGAGCAGTTCTTC. Protein product: CASSDTYRSSYNEQFF. The rearrangement links TRBV6-4 to TRBJ2-1; maybe TRBD1 (5 bases). The germline V and J ends were trimmed by 2 bases and 0 bases, with 11 bases remaining between them. The CDR3 contains 16 residues. Germline CDR1 MRHNA, CDR2 SNTAGT.

The CDR3 sequence: CASSLSGGAYNQPQHF. CDR3 DNA: TGTGCCAGCAGCTTATCCGGGGGAGCTTACAATCAGCCCCAGCATTTT. This chain connects TRBV7-9 to TRBJ1-5, with D perhaps TRBD1 (5 bases). V lost 2 bases and J lost 3, with 14 bases in between. This CDR3 comprises 16 residues. Germline lookup yields CDR1 SEHNR and CDR2 FQNEAQ (reference sequence).

V and J are TRBV19 and TRBJ1-1, with 7 bases matching TRBD1. The V gene end was trimmed by 4 bases and the J gene end by 0 bases; junction bases not matched to a gene: 8. The germline V gene has CDR1 LNHDA and CDR2 SQIVND (reference sequence). There are 16 residues in the CDR3. The CDR3: CASSTLTGAVNTEAFF. CDR3 bases: TGTGCCAGTAGTACACTAACAGGGGCTGTGAACACTGAAGCTTTCTTT.

The V gene is TRBV5-1, the J gene TRBJ1-4; TRBD1 matches at 8 bases. V lost 7 bases to trimming and J lost 8 bases; unmatched junction nucleotides: 10. The CDR3 length is 14 residues. Germline CDR1 SGHRS, CDR2 YFSETQ. The CDR3 loop reads CASRRTGNNEKLFF. In nucleotides, the CDR3 is TGCGCCAGCCGTAGGACAGGGAATAACGAAAAACTGTTTTTT.

This chain links TRBV30 with TRBJ1-1, with 8 bases lining up with TRBD1. J was trimmed by 0 bases and V by 2 bases; bases with no gene match: 14. The V gene's germline CDR1 is GTSNPN and CDR2 SVGIG (reference sequence). CDR3 length: 18 residues. The CDR3 DNA reads TGTGCCTGGAGTTCTAAGGACAGGGCAGTCAGTATGAACACTGAAGCTTTCTTT. Encoded protein: CAWSSKDRAVSMNTEAFF.

The chain recombines TRBV18 with TRBJ2-7; 15 bases match TRBD2. This CDR3 has 18 residues. J lost 5 bases, V lost 1 base, and 9 bases had no gene match. The V gene's germline CDR1 is KGHSH and CDR2 LQKENI. This chain's CDR3 is CASSPLGLAGGLRNEQYF. CDR3 nucleotide sequence: TGTGCCAGCTCACCACTTGGACTAGCGGGAGGGCTGCGGAACGAGCAGTACTTC.

V gene TRBV5-4 combines with J gene TRBJ2-5; TRBD2 matches at 8 bases. The J call may be faulty, since TRBJ2-7 better matches the DNA end. The length of the CDR3 is 16 residues. Per the germline V gene, CDR1 is SGHNT and CDR2 is YYREEE (reference sequence). CDR3 coding DNA: TGTGCCAGCAGCTTGTCGAGCGGGAGTAATTCCTACGAGCAGTACTTC. The encoded protein is CASSLSSGSNSYEQYF.

This clone turned up a few times. V gene TRBV9 combines with J gene TRBJ2-2; D gene ambiguous. Germline-derived CDR1 and CDR2 are SGDLS and YYNGEE. The CDR3 spans 12 residues. Trimming left V 1 base short and J 6 bases short, with 4 bases between. The DNA for the CDR3 is TGTGCCAGCAGCGTAACATCCGGGGAGCTGTTTTTT. Protein: CASSVTSGELFF. Full variable domain (remainder filled in from reference TRBV9 and TRBJ2-2): DSGVTQTPKHLITATGQRVTLRCSPRSGDLSVYWYQQSLDQGLQFLIQYYNGEERAKGNILERFSAQQFPDLHSELNLSSLELGDSALYFCASSVTSGELFFGEGSRLTVL.

This chain uses TRBV7-9 with TRBJ2-2, with 8 bases identical to TRBD1. V was pared by 4 bases and J by 4 bases, with 5 bases of the junction left unmatched. The germline V gene encodes CDR1 SEHNR and CDR2 FQNEAQ (reference sequence). This CDR3 comprises 15 residues. CDR3 DNA: TGTGCCAGCAGCTCAGGGGGCCGGATCACCGGGGAGCTGTTTTTT. Translated, it gives CASSSGGRITGELFF.

The V call is TRBV9, the J call TRBJ2-7; D is perhaps TRBD1 (5 bases). From germline, CDR1 is SGDLS and CDR2 YYNGEE. Between the trimmed V and J ends, which lost 1 base and 2 bases, there was a span of 13 bases. The CDR3 runs 15 residues. The CDR3 DNA reads TGTGCCAGCAGCGTATCACAGGCGACCCCCTACGAGCAGTACTTC. It codes for CASSVSQATPYEQYF.

The chain uses TRBV7-3 and TRBJ1-6; unclear D gene. The germline gives CDR1 SGHTA, CDR2 FQGTGA. V lost 3 bases to trimming and J lost 5 bases, with 2 bases between them. This CDR3 has 12 residues. The CDR3 bases are TGTGCCAGCAGCTTTAATAATTCACCCCTCCACTTT. Amino acid sequence: CASSFNNSPLHF.